Each of the 27 T cell receptor beta chains below was sequenced from the same sample in a study of blood T cell repertoires in COVID-19. Produced via immunoSEQ multiplex PCR; TCRdb's table is partial and in-frame only. Of around 300,000 clones listed, just under 85% are singletons. Sequencing used peripheral blood. All receptors come from a woman in her forties or fifties with active or convalescent COVID-19.

This chain uses TRBV3-1 (or the pseudogene TRBV3-2) with TRBJ2-5; 7 bases match TRBD1. The CDR3 loop spans 14 amino acids. Germline V gene sequence: CDR1 LGHDT, CDR2 YNNKEL (reference sequence). V shed 4 bases, J shed 3 bases, and the junction held 5 bases outside the gene matches. This chain's CDR3 is CASSPTGVKETQYF. The CDR3 nucleotides read TGTGCCAGCAGCCCCACAGGGGTAAAAGAGACCCAGTACTTC.

This clone showed up just a few times. The chain uses TRBV3-1 (or the pseudogene TRBV3-2) and TRBJ2-1; D ambiguous. Germline CDR1 is LGHDT and CDR2 is YNNKEL (reference sequence). The CDR3 is 15 amino acids. V shed 1 base and J shed 3 bases, with 10 bases lying between them. The CDR3: CASSQGAYGYNEQFF. In DNA, the CDR3 is TGTGCCAGCAGCCAAGGGGCTTATGGCTACAATGAGCAGTTCTTC.

V is TRBV6-5 and J is TRBJ2-7; TRBD1 agrees at 7 bases. The CDR3 length is 14 residues. CDR1 and CDR2 from the germline V gene are MNHEY and SVGAGI. V gave up 6 bases and J gave up 5 bases; unmatched junction bases: 10. The DNA of the CDR3 is TGTGCCAGCAGCCGCCTACAGGGGATAGACGAGCAGTACTTC. This translates into CASSRLQGIDEQYF.

The rearrangement joins TRBV28 to TRBJ1-2, with D hard to call. The V gene's germline CDR1 is MDHEN and CDR2 SYDVKM. The V and J ends lost 3 bases and 4 bases respectively, with 15 bases between them. This CDR3 spans 15 amino acids. CDR3 sequence: CASSFGQRGSYGYTF. CDR3 DNA sequence: TGTGCCAGCAGTTTCGGCCAGCGTGGGAGCTATGGCTACACCTTC.

The chain uses TRBV7-2 and TRBJ1-2; TRBD1 agrees at 8 bases. V trimming: 1 base; J trimming: 3 bases; junction bases outside the gene matches: 10. The CDR3 runs 17 residues. Per the germline V gene, CDR1 is SGHTA and CDR2 is FQGNSA. The CDR3 sequence is CASSLGGTGLGHYGYTF. CDR3 bases: TGTGCCAGCAGCTTAGGTGGGACAGGCCTCGGTCACTATGGCTACACCTTC.

The rearrangement uses TRBV21-1 and TRBJ2-5; the table assigns TRBD1, which was not confirmed against the DNA. TRBV21-1 represents a pseudogene. There are 14 residues in the CDR3. Here the CDR3 DNA reads TGTGCCAGCAGCAAAGGGGAAGGGGAAGAGACCCAGTACTTC. Amino acid sequence: CASSKGEGEETQYF.

This clone has only a few counts. The chain combines TRBV3-1 (or the pseudogene TRBV3-2) with TRBJ2-1; D perhaps matches TRBD2 (7 bases). Trimming removed 0 bases at V and 3 bases at J, with 18 bases between. Germline CDR1 is LGHDT and CDR2 is YNNKEL (reference sequence). This CDR3 is 18 amino acids long. The CDR3: CASSQDRSGGGFYNEQFF. DNA for the CDR3: TGTGCCAGCAGCCAAGATAGGTCGGGGGGCGGGTTCTACAATGAGCAGTTCTTC.

This chain links TRBV2 with TRBJ1-4; D might be TRBD1 (6 bases). V lost 6 bases and J lost 3, with 20 bases in between. The CDR3 extends over 17 amino acids. The germline V gene has CDR1 SNHLY and CDR2 FYNNEI. The CDR3 region has the DNA TGTGCCAGCAGCTCCACAGGGATTTTAGATTCTAATGAAAAACTGTTTTTT. Its protein product is CASSSTGILDSNEKLFF.

This chain uses TRBV5-6 with TRBJ1-5, with a possible D match to TRBD1 (6 bases). The CDR3 covers 14 residues. Germline-derived CDR1 and CDR2 are SGHDT and YYEEEE. Trimming shortened V by 0 bases and J by 7 bases, and 11 bases separated the two germline ends. The DNA for the CDR3 is TGTGCCAGCAGCTTGGCAGGGGTCGGACAGCCCCAGCATTTT. It encodes CASSLAGVGQPQHF.

This sequence joins TRBV5-6 and TRBJ1-1; D may be TRBD1 (5 bases). V was clipped by 7 bases and J by 1 base, with 26 bases between them. The CDR3 spans 18 residues. Germline V lookup: CDR1 SGHDT, CDR2 YYEEEE. The CDR3 nucleotides are TGTGCCAGCTTCTTCTGGGGGGGATCCGAAATTGGGAACACTGAAGCTTTCTTT. Residues: CASFFWGGSEIGNTEAFF.

The chain couples TRBV24-1 to TRBJ2-3; 8 positions agree with TRBD2. CDR1 and CDR2 (germline): KGHDR, SFDVKD. V shed 1 base and J 6 bases; nucleotides not matched to a gene: 11. The CDR3 length is 17 residues. CDR3 DNA sequence: TGTGCCACCAGTGATTTCCTAGCGGGCGCCTCATTGGATACGCAGTATTTT. Its protein is CATSDFLAGASLDTQYF.

V usage is TRBV5-6 and J usage is TRBJ1-6, with D perhaps matching TRBD1 (6 bases). In germline, CDR1 is SGHDT, CDR2 YYEEEE. The CDR3 totals 16 residues. V lost 4 bases and J lost 0, with 11 bases in between. The CDR3 nucleotides are TGTGCCAGCAGCACCGGACAGAGCTCCTATAATTCACCCCTCCACTTT. As protein: CASSTGQSSYNSPLHF.

V is TRBV24-1 and J is TRBJ2-2; 7 bases are a match to TRBD2. The CDR3 runs 12 residues. J gave up 6 bases and V 9 bases, and 3 bases lay outside the gene matches. In germline, CDR1 is KGHDR, CDR2 SFDVKD. The CDR3 nucleotides are TGTGCCACCGGCGGGAGATCCGGGGAGCTGTTTTTT. It yields the protein CATGGRSGELFF.

The chain joins TRBV5-5 to TRBJ1-5, with D perhaps TRBD1 (6 bases). The germline V and J ends were trimmed by 4 bases and 0 bases, with 11 bases remaining between them. CDR1 and CDR2 from the germline V gene are SGHKS and YYEKEE (reference sequence). CDR3 size: 15 residues. CDR3 DNA sequence: TGTGCCAGCAGCCTTACAGGGTATAGCAATCAGCCCCAGCATTTT. It specifies CASSLTGYSNQPQHF.

The chain uses TRBV5-4 and TRBJ2-3; TRBD1 agrees at 7 bases. The CDR3 sequence is 14 residues long. The germline CDR1 and CDR2 sequences are SGHNT and YYREEE (reference sequence). The V segment lost 5 bases and the J segment 5 bases; nucleotides outside the gene matches: 8. Written as DNA, the CDR3 is TGTGCCAGCAGTCGAGGGGGCGCGGAAGATACGCAGTATTTT. Its translation is CASSRGGAEDTQYF.

Points on this clone: Other nucleotide sequences from this sample produce the same CDR3. The genes are TRBV5-1 and TRBJ2-5, with D perhaps TRBD1 (5 bases). The germline V and J ends were trimmed by 1 base and 2 bases, with 6 bases remaining between them. CDR1 is SGHRS, CDR2 YFSETQ, per germline. The CDR3 runs 13 residues. The CDR3 sequence is CASSLRGQETQYF. Written as DNA, the CDR3 is TGCGCCAGCAGCTTGAGGGGACAAGAGACCCAGTACTTC.

This clone came up once. This chain joins TRBV29-1 and TRBJ1-1, with 8 bases lining up with TRBD1. The CDR3 contains 13 residues. Germline V gene data show CDR1 as SQVTM and CDR2 as ANQGSEA. The ends lost 7 bases at V and 4 bases at J; junction bases unmatched: 8. This CDR3 is CSARGQARTEAFF. CDR3 sequence (DNA): TGCAGCGCCCGGGGACAGGCGCGCACTGAAGCTTTCTTT.

CDR3 residues: CASSEGGGRNYGYTF. The CDR3 nucleotides are TGTGCCAGCAGTGAAGGGGGGGGTAGGAACTATGGCTACACCTTC. The chain recombines TRBV6-1 with TRBJ1-2; possibly TRBD1 for D (5 bases). The CDR3 runs to 15 residues. V was cut by 1 base and J by 2 bases, with 11 bases left in between. Germline values: CDR1 MNHNS, CDR2 SASEGT.

A note on this clone: The sample carries other DNA sequences with the same CDR3. This chain links TRBV19 with TRBJ2-1, with TRBD2 matching over 13 bases. V shed 4 bases, J shed 0 bases, and the junction held 3 bases outside the gene matches. This CDR3 has 17 residues. Germline V gene sequence: CDR1 LNHDA, CDR2 SQIVND (reference sequence). Here the CDR3 DNA reads TGTGCCAGTAGTAAGGGACTAGCGGGGAGCTCCTACAATGAGCAGTTCTTC. Translating it yields CASSKGLAGSSYNEQFF. Drawing the rest from reference TRBV19 and TRBJ2-1, the complete variable domain is DGGITQSPKYLFRKEGQNVTLSCEQNLNHDAMYWYRQDPGQGLRLIYYSQIVNDFQKGDIAEGYSVSREKKESFPLTVTSAQKNPTAFYLCASSKGLAGSSYNEQFFGPGTRLTVL.

The V and J genes are TRBV9 and TRBJ2-1; tentatively, D is TRBD2 (6 bases). V gave up 3 bases and J gave up 5 bases, with 21 bases separating them. Germline V CDR1 and CDR2: SGDLS, YYNGEE. This CDR3 spans 17 amino acids. CDR3 region: CASSAQPAGLANNEQFF. The CDR3 DNA sequence: TGTGCCAGCAGCGCCCAACCCGCGGGATTAGCCAACAATGAGCAGTTCTTC. Together with reference TRBV9 and TRBJ2-1, the CDR3 gives the full variable domain: DSGVTQTPKHLITATGQRVTLRCSPRSGDLSVYWYQQSLDQGLQFLIQYYNGEERAKGNILERFSAQQFPDLHSELNLSSLELGDSALYFCASSAQPAGLANNEQFFGPGTRLTVL.

The chain carries TRBV7-8 and TRBJ1-2; 7 nucleotides match TRBD1. The CDR3 has 18 residues. The germline V gene has CDR1 SGHVS and CDR2 FQNEAQ. The ends lost 4 bases at V and 2 bases at J; junction bases unmatched: 16. CDR3 sequence reads: CASSSYPRGSHLNYGYTF. As DNA, the CDR3 is TGTGCCAGCAGCTCATACCCCAGGGGGTCACACCTGAACTATGGCTACACCTTC.

The chain combines TRBV5-1 with TRBJ2-1, with D maybe TRBD1 (6 bases). The germline V gene encodes CDR1 SGHRS and CDR2 YFSETQ. The CDR3 covers 14 residues. V was cut by 1 base and J by 8 bases, with 13 bases left in between. The CDR3: CASSLTGFSDEQFF. The CDR3 DNA is TGCGCCAGCAGCTTGACAGGGTTCTCCGATGAGCAGTTCTTC.

This clone was detected once. The J gene is TRBJ2-1, the V gene TRBV19; 7 bases fit TRBD1. The CDR3 totals 14 residues. Germline V lookup: CDR1 LNHDA, CDR2 SQIVND (reference sequence). Losses at the gene ends were 7 bases for V and 5 bases for J; bases not matched to a gene: 8. The CDR3 is CASTAGTVNNEQFF. The CDR3 nucleotides are TGTGCCAGTACTGCCGGGACAGTAAACAATGAGCAGTTCTTC.

This rearrangement joins TRBV28 to TRBJ1-6, with a tentative D call TRBD1 (5 bases). The germline V gene has CDR1 MDHEN and CDR2 SYDVKM. V dropped 5 bases and J dropped 0 bases, with 17 bases sitting between them. The CDR3 runs 18 residues. The CDR3 is CASSRGDVFSSYNSPLHF. The CDR3 DNA sequence: TGTGCCAGCAGTCGGGGGGACGTCTTCAGCTCCTATAATTCACCCCTCCACTTT.

CDR3 in DNA: TGTGCCAGCAGTTTTGGCGGGGCGGTTAATGAGCAGTTCTTC. Its protein is CASSFGGAVNEQFF. V is TRBV28 and J is TRBJ2-1, with TRBD2 as a possible D gene (6 bases). Germline values: CDR1 MDHEN, CDR2 SYDVKM. CDR3 size: 14 residues. V was trimmed by 3 bases and J by 7 bases, leaving 13 bases between them.

V gene TRBV7-3 combines with J gene TRBJ2-3, with 7 bases fitting TRBD2. There are 15 residues in the CDR3. Trimming removed 5 bases from V and 0 bases from J; junction bases left unmatched: 5. Germline CDR1 is SGHTA and CDR2 is FQGTGA. This chain's CDR3 is CASSISGSSTDTQYF. CDR3 in DNA: TGTGCCAGCAGCATTAGCGGGTCTAGCACAGATACGCAGTATTTT.

The V gene is TRBV10-3, the J gene TRBJ2-7; perhaps TRBD2 as D (6 bases). The CDR3 totals 16 residues. Germline-derived CDR1 and CDR2 are ENHRY and SYGVKD. The V end was cut by 2 bases, the J end by 3 bases, with 17 bases between. The CDR3 spells CAISEPAGAGLYEQYF. The CDR3 DNA follows: TGTGCCATCAGTGAGCCGGCAGGAGCGGGCCTCTACGAGCAGTACTTC.